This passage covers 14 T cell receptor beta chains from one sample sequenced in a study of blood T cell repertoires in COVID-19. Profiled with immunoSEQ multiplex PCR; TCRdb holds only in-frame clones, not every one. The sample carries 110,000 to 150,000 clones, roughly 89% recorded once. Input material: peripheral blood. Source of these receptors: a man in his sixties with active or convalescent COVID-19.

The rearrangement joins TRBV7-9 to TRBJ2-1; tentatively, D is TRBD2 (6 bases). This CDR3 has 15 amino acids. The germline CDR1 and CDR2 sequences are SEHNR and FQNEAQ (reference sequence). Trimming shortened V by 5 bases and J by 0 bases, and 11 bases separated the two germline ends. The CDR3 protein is CASSNSGVSYNEQFF. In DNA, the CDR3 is TGTGCCAGCAGCAATAGCGGAGTCTCCTACAATGAGCAGTTCTTC.

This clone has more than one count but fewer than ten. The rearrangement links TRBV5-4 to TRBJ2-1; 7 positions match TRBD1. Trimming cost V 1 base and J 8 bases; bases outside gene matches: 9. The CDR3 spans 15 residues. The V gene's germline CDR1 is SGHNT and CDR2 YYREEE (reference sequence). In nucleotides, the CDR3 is TGTGCCAGCAGCTTGAAGGGACAGAAAAGCCATGAGCAGTTCTTC. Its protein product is CASSLKGQKSHEQFF. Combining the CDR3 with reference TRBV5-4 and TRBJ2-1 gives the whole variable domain ETGVTQSPTHLIKTRGQQVTLRCSSQSGHNTVSWYQQALGQGPQFIFQYYREEENGRGNFPPRFSGLQFPNYSSELNVNALELDDSALYLCASSLKGQKSHEQFFGPGTRLTVL.

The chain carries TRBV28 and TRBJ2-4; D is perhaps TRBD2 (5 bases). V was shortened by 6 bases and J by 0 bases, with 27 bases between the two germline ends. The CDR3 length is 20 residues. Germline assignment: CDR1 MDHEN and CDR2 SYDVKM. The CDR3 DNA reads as TGTGCCAGCAGCCCCCGGATGACTAACTACCCAAAACTAGCCAAAAACATTCAGTACTTC. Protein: CASSPRMTNYPKLAKNIQYF. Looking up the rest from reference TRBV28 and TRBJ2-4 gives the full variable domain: DVKVTQSSRYLVKRTGEKVFLECVQDMDHENMFWYRQDPGLGLRLIYFSYDVKMKEKGDIPEGYSVSREKKERFSLILESASTNQTSMYLCASSPRMTNYPKLAKNIQYFGAGTRLSVL.

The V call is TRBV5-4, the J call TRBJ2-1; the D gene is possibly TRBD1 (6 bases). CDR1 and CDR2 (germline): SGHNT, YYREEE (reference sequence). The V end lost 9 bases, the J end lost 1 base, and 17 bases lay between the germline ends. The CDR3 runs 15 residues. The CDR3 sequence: CAINVGDKSYNEQFF. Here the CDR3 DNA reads TGTGCCATAAATGTCGGGGACAAATCCTACAATGAGCAGTTCTTC.

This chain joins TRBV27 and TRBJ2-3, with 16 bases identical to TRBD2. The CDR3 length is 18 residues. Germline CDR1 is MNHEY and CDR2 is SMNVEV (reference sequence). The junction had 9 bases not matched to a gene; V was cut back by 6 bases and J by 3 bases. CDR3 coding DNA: TGTGCCAGCAGGGCGGGGACTAGCGGGGGGGCTACGACAGATACGCAGTATTTT. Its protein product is CASRAGTSGGATTDTQYF.

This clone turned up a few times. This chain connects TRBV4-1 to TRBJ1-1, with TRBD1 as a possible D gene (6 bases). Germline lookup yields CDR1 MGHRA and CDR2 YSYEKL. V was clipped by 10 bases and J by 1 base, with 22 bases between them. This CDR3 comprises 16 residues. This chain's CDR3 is CATSRGGVGRNTEAFF. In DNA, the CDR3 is TGCGCCACTTCTAGGGGGGGAGTCGGCAGGAACACTGAAGCTTTCTTT.

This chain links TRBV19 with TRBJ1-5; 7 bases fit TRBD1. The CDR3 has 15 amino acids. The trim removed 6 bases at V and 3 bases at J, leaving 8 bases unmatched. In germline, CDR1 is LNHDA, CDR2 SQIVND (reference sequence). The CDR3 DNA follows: TGTGCCAGTAGGGACGACAGGGTAGACAATCAGCCCCAGCATTTT. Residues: CASRDDRVDNQPQHF.

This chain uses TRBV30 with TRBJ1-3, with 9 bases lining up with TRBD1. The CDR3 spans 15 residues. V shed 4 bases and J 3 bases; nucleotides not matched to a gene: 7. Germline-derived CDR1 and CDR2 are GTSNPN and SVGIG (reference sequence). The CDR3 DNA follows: TGTGCCTGGACCCCGGACAGGGGTTATGGAAACACCATATATTTT. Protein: CAWTPDRGYGNTIYF. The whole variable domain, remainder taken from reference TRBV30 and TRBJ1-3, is SQTIHQWPATLVQPVGSPLSLECTVEGTSNPNLYWYRQAAGRGLQLLFYSVGIGQISSEVPQNLSASRPQDRQFILSSKKLLLSDSGFYLCAWTPDRGYGNTIYFGEGSWLTVV.

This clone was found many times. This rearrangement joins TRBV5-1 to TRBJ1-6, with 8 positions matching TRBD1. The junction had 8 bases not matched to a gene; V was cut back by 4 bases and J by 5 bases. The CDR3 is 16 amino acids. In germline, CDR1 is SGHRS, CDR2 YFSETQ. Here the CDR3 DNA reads TGCGCCAGCAGCCCAGCCCCGGGACAGGATAATTCACCCCTCCACTTT. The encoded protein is CASSPAPGQDNSPLHF.

The CDR3, as DNA: TGTGCCATCAGTGAACCGGGACAGGGGAGGGATGGCTACACCTTC. This encodes CAISEPGQGRDGYTF. J is TRBJ1-2 and V is TRBV10-3, with 10 bases lining up with TRBD1. This CDR3 contains 15 residues. Germline trimming cut 3 bases from V and 6 bases from J; bases unmatched to any gene: 7. Germline assignment: CDR1 ENHRY and CDR2 SYGVKD.

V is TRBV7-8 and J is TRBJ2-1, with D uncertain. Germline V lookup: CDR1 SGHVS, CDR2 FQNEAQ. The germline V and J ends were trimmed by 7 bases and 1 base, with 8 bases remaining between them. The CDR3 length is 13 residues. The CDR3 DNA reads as TGTGCCAGCACCGAGCCTTCCTACAATGAGCAGTTCTTC. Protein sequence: CASTEPSYNEQFF.

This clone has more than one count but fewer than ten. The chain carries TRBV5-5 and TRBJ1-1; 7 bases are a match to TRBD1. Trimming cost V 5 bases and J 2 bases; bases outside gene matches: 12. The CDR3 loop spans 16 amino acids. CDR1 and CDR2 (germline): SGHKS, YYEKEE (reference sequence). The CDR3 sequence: CASRLGWQGVNTEAFF. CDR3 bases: TGTGCCAGCAGGCTGGGATGGCAGGGGGTTAACACTGAAGCTTTCTTT.

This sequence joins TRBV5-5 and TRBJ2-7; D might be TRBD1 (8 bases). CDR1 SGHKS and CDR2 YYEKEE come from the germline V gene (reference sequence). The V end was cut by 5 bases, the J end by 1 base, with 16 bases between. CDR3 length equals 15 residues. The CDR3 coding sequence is TGTGCCAGCAGTAAGGACAGGGAGGGGTCCTACGAGCAGTACTTC. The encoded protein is CASSKDREGSYEQYF.

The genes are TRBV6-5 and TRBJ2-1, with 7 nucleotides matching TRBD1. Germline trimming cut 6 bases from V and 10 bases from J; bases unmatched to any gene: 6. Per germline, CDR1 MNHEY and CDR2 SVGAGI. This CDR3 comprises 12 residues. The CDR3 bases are TGTGCCAGCAGCCTCGGACAGGACGAGCAGTTCTTC. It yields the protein CASSLGQDEQFF.